The present entry profiles one T cell receptor (beta chain) with its context. The antigen it recognizes is unknown. No much larger clone exists at a distance of one base, and base qualities are not known. The entry originates in a study of beta chain features in type 1 diabetes (dated by TCRdb to 2016 to 2018). Study-level background: Mean age, gender distribution, total cell number and subset yield did not differ between patients and healthy donors. Across all samples, roughly 110,000,000 sorted cells were examined, and cell number per subset correlated strongly with RNA yield. The study compared the TCRB repertoires of sorted circulating CD4+ T cell subsets in recently diagnosed type 1 diabetes patients with those in matched healthy donors. Naive and central memory subsets were obtained from all 30 or so donors, but regulatory and stem cell-like memory subsets were isolated from only 8 patients and roughly eight healthy donors.

The High Capacity cDNA Reverse Transcription Kit was used to reverse transcribe all of the isolated RNA, meaning that expressed TCRB transcripts were what got sequenced. Deep immunoSEQ sequencing was applied to naive, central memory and regulatory T cell samples, giving an average of approximately 3.8 million total reads per sample. After sorted cells were lysed in RLT buffer, RNA was extracted with DNase-treated RNeasy Micro or Mini kits, with the choice depending on cell number. Each cell subset was processed separately to prevent cross-contamination, with patient and healthy donor samples processed together. The immunoSEQ multiplex PCR was used to amplify TCRB sequences from cDNA, yielding 87-bp fragments that span the CDR3 region. Amplicons were sequenced on the Illumina HiSeq platform. For the original study's pipeline: PCR bias was computationally corrected using synthetic template baselines, reads within Hamming distance 2 were collapsed, and singletons that could not be merged were discarded. Reads were aligned against IMGT so that V, D and J genes, CDR3 length and insertions or deletions at six rearrangement sites could be assigned. Within each subset, clonotype counts were normalized to sorted cell number, after which true diversity and Gini coefficients were computed with the tcR R package. The overlap coefficient, calculated on TCRB nucleotide sequences, was used to quantify repertoire sharing. Out-of-frame TCRB sequences from naive cells were analyzed as a proxy for the pre-selection repertoire. TCRdb retrieved this table from immuneACCESS and kept in-frame rearrangements only. Not all clones are present; in checked studies, unresolved V genes account for under half, and no reason is known for the remainder. V and J calls and clone size are given by that table; D and trimming were obtained from the DNA. The sample table records 350,000 to 450,000 clones; over 12% of these occur just once. About 0.019% of the sample is in the top ten clones.

Each donor gave one peripheral blood draw, about 100 mL on average, collected into heparinised tubes. Naive, central memory, regulatory and stem cell-like memory CD4+ T cells were sorted on a BD FACSAria II using a panel including CD45RO, CCR7, CD25, CD127, CD95 and CD27. Purity was above 95% for every sorted population. Right away, PBMCs were isolated by Lymphoprep density gradient centrifugation and were stained directly, with no culture step. So that batch effects would be minimized, each experiment stained and sorted samples in pairs, pairing one healthy donor with one patient. Points the paper makes about the study in general: PCR may preferentially amplify shorter templates, but because patient and control samples were amplified and corrected together, any resulting skew would affect both groups equally. Patients with type 1 diabetes made fewer insertions and deleted more nucleotides at VDJ recombination sites, implying thymic rearrangement abnormalities. Naive, central memory and regulatory TCRB repertoires appeared to be more similar among patients than among healthy donors. Only small numbers of individuals were included in the HLA sub-analyses, which left unresolved whether HLA type had any influence on TCRB rearrangement. Because cDNA was sequenced instead of genomic DNA, highly expressing activated cells could be over-represented, though the groups showed no difference in activation or CD3 levels. A moderate but significant shortening of TCRB CDR3 length was observed in type 1 diabetes patients in all four CD4+ subsets.

Trimming takes 0 bases from V and 8 bases from J, and the germline ends sit 10 bases apart. Taken from the germline V gene (reference sequence), the CDR1 and CDR2 loops are LNHNV and YYDKDF. Measured from the cysteine to the phenylalanine, the CDR3 is 14 residues long. The CDR3 DNA has 42 bases and is translated from base 1. The receptor chain draws on TRBV15 and TRBJ1-4; the D segment cannot be called with confidence. The sequenced sample was naive CD4+ T cells from blood. The cell subset or site tag for this specimen amounts to: true naive CD4+ T cells. This clonotype was obtained from a woman aged 18-29 years in good health. The CDR3 amino acid sequence is: CATSRDRRGEKLFF. The DNA is TGTGCCACCAGCAGAGATCGTCGAGGGGAAAAACTGTTTTTT.